The 23 T cell receptor beta chains below come from one sample, sequenced in a study of PD-1 blockade in classical Hodgkin lymphoma. The time point denotes: cycle 4 day 1 (C4D1), after five to seven weeks of nivolumab. Each patient relapsed following autologous stem cell transplantation, and prior brentuximab vedotin exposure differed. Here immunoSEQ multiplex PCR was the method, and the copy in TCRdb shows in-frame clones only, minus some. Of 25,000 to 40,000 clones listed, approximately 68% are singletons. Sequenced here: peripheral blood mononuclear cells (PBMCs), sampled before the fourth cycle of nivolumab. These receptors came from a human donor with classical Hodgkin lymphoma.

This clone was counted only a few times. J is TRBJ2-3 and V is TRBV5-6, with D unclear. The CDR3 sequence is 15 residues long. CDR1 is SGHDT and CDR2 is YYEEEE in the germline V gene. Trimming stripped 6 bases from V and 5 bases from J, with 19 bases between. CDR3 DNA: TGTGCCAGCACCTTAACTCTTTTAGGTGGAGATACGCAGTATTTT. Amino acid sequence: CASTLTLLGGDTQYF.

CDR3 sequence (DNA): TGTGCCAGCAGCACAGGGTTTTCGGCAGATACGCAGTATTTT. It specifies CASSTGFSADTQYF. This chain uses TRBV6-4 with TRBJ2-3, with D possibly TRBD1 on 6 matching bases. Germline CDR1 MRHNA, CDR2 SNTAGT. This CDR3 is 14 amino acids long. V lost 6 bases and J lost 4, with 14 bases in between.

This clone was counted a single time. The chain uses TRBV28 and TRBJ2-2, with D unclear. CDR3 length: 15 residues. CDR1 is MDHEN and CDR2 is SYDVKM in the germline V gene. V was pared by 4 bases and J by 4 bases, with 13 bases between. CDR3 sequence: CASSSGGDATGELFF. Written as DNA, the CDR3 is TGTGCCAGCAGTTCAGGCGGTGATGCCACCGGGGAGCTGTTTTTT. Filled out from reference TRBV28 and TRBJ2-2, the complete variable domain reads DVKVTQSSRYLVKRTGEKVFLECVQDMDHENMFWYRQDPGLGLRLIYFSYDVKMKEKGDIPEGYSVSREKKERFSLILESASTNQTSMYLCASSSGGDATGELFFGEGSRLTVL.

This clone was counted a few times. The rearrangement links TRBV7-6 to TRBJ1-1, with D possibly being TRBD1 (5 bases). The germline V gene has CDR1 SGHVS and CDR2 FNYEAQ. This CDR3 comprises 14 residues. The V and J ends lost 5 bases and 4 bases respectively, with 14 bases between them. CDR3 DNA: TGTGCCAGCAGCCGATCGACGGGGGGCACTGAAGCTTTCTTT. This translates into CASSRSTGGTEAFF.

This clone has only a few counts. V is TRBV4-3 and J is TRBJ2-3; TRBD2 matches at 7 bases. The V gene end was trimmed by 0 bases and the J gene end by 4 bases; junction bases not matched to a gene: 10. Germline V gene lookup returns CDR1 LGHNA and CDR2 YSLEER. The CDR3 sequence is 17 residues long. The CDR3 region has the DNA TGCGCCAGCAGCCAAGATCCCCCAGGGACTACCGCAGATACGCAGTATTTT. This sequence encodes CASSQDPPGTTADTQYF.

V usage is TRBV19 and J usage is TRBJ2-6; 7 bases match TRBD2. This CDR3 spans 16 amino acids. The V gene end was trimmed by 5 bases and the J gene end by 4 bases; junction bases not matched to a gene: 8. Per the germline V gene, CDR1 is LNHDA and CDR2 is SQIVND (reference sequence). CDR3: CASSPMGGIGANVLTF. In DNA, the CDR3 is TGTGCCAGTAGTCCAATGGGGGGGATCGGGGCCAACGTCCTGACTTTC. The whole variable domain, filled in from reference TRBV19 and TRBJ2-6, reads DGGITQSPKYLFRKEGQNVTLSCEQNLNHDAMYWYRQDPGQGLRLIYYSQIVNDFQKGDIAEGYSVSREKKESFPLTVTSAQKNPTAFYLCASSPMGGIGANVLTFGAGSRLTVL.

The V gene is TRBV6-5, the J gene TRBJ1-5; D unresolved. Per the germline V gene, CDR1 is MNHEY and CDR2 is SVGAGI. This CDR3 is built from 12 residues. V gave up 8 bases and J gave up 9 bases, with 14 bases separating them. The CDR3 bases are TGTGCCAGCGCCGCCATCCAGAGGCCCCAGCATTTT. Residues: CASAAIQRPQHF.

CDR3 sequence: CASSWGLAGAGEQFF. In DNA, the CDR3 is TGTGCCAGCAGCTGGGGACTAGCGGGAGCTGGTGAGCAGTTCTTC. This rearrangement joins TRBV7-3 to TRBJ2-1; TRBD2 aligns across 14 bases. V was pared by 4 bases and J by 9 bases, with 5 bases of the junction left unmatched. The germline gives CDR1 SGHTA, CDR2 FQGTGA. CDR3 length equals 15 residues.

The CDR3 region is CASSSFPRLISYNEQFF. As DNA, the CDR3 is TGTGCCAGCAGTTCATTCCCCCGTCTGATCTCCTACAATGAGCAGTTCTTC. J is TRBJ2-1 and V is TRBV27; no reliable D call. Germline values: CDR1 MNHEY, CDR2 SMNVEV (reference sequence). V was clipped by 4 bases and J by 0 bases, with 16 bases between them. The CDR3 extends over 17 amino acids.

The V call is TRBV19, the J call TRBJ2-7; TRBD1 aligns across 7 bases. Germline trimming cut 5 bases from V and 0 bases from J; bases unmatched to any gene: 7. CDR1 and CDR2 from the germline V gene are LNHDA and SQIVND (reference sequence). The length of the CDR3 is 15 residues. The CDR3 spells CASSLSTGPSYEQYF. The CDR3 nucleotides read TGTGCCAGTAGTTTATCGACAGGGCCCTCCTACGAGCAGTACTTC.

J is TRBJ2-7 and V is TRBV5-1, with a tentative D call TRBD1 (7 bases). Germline CDR1 is SGHRS and CDR2 is YFSETQ. Trimming shortened V by 7 bases and J by 5 bases, and 28 bases separated the two germline ends. The CDR3 runs 17 residues. The CDR3 here is CASGGGTTGEYLDEQYF. The CDR3 nucleotides are TGCGCCAGCGGTGGGGGGACCACAGGGGAGTACCTGGACGAGCAGTACTTC.

The J gene is TRBJ1-1, the V gene TRBV10-3; D remains ambiguous. Germline CDR1 reads ENHRY; CDR2 reads SYGVKD. Trimming removed 2 bases from V and 4 bases from J, with 2 bases in between. The CDR3 totals 11 residues. The CDR3 DNA sequence: TGTGCCATCAGTGAGAGCACTGAAGCTTTCTTT. Its translation is CAISESTEAFF.

The rearrangement links TRBV7-9 to TRBJ1-1; D call uncertain. The germline V gene encodes CDR1 SEHNR and CDR2 FQNEAQ (reference sequence). The CDR3 has 14 residues. V was cut by 3 bases and J by 0 bases, with 8 bases left in between. The CDR3 region has the DNA TGTGCCAGCAGCTTGATACAGTTGAACACTGAAGCTTTCTTT. Translating it yields CASSLIQLNTEAFF.

The rearrangement uses TRBV18 and TRBJ2-7; no definite D call. The germline CDR1 and CDR2 sequences are KGHSH and LQKENI. The CDR3 runs to 14 residues. V gave up 0 bases and J gave up 1 base, with 7 bases separating them. As DNA, the CDR3 is TGTGCCAGCTCACCACCGAGCCTGTCCTACGAGCAGTACTTC. Amino acids: CASSPPSLSYEQYF.

This clone was detected only a few times. The chain is built from TRBV7-9 and TRBJ2-1, with 11 bases lining up with TRBD2. The germline CDR1 and CDR2 sequences are SEHNR and FQNEAQ (reference sequence). V dropped 5 bases and J dropped 4; count of bases not matched to a gene: 10. CDR3 length equals 17 residues. This CDR3 is CASSPGTSGQIYNEQFF. In nucleotides, the CDR3 is TGTGCCAGCAGCCCTGGGACTAGCGGACAAATTTACAATGAGCAGTTCTTC.

On this clone itself: Within the sample, other DNA sequences also encode this same CDR3. J is TRBJ2-3 and V is TRBV6-5; TRBD2 agrees at 8 bases. Germline V CDR1 and CDR2: MNHEY, SVGAGI. Trimming removed 6 bases from V and 1 base from J; junction bases left unmatched: 6. The length of the CDR3 is 15 residues. CDR3 sequence (DNA): TGTGCCAGCAGCTTACTAGCGGAGGGCACAGATACGCAGTATTTT. Translation gives CASSLLAEGTDTQYF.

This clone was observed a handful of times. V and J are TRBV4-3 and TRBJ2-7; D call uncertain. CDR1 is LGHNA, CDR2 YSLEER, per germline. Trimming shortened V by 1 base and J by 6 bases, and 13 bases separated the two germline ends. The CDR3 extends over 14 amino acids. The CDR3 region is CASSQGPGEVEQYF. The CDR3 DNA sequence: TGCGCCAGCAGCCAAGGCCCCGGAGAGGTCGAGCAGTACTTC.

The chain employs TRBV19 and TRBJ2-7; D is unclear. Trimming removed 1 base from V and 3 bases from J, with 13 bases in between. This CDR3 has 15 residues. The germline V gene encodes CDR1 LNHDA and CDR2 SQIVND (reference sequence). CDR3 bases: TGTGCCAGTAGTATAGGGGCAACGGGTTTCTACGAGCAGTACTTC. This sequence encodes CASSIGATGFYEQYF.

The chain uses TRBV29-1 and TRBJ2-1, with 13 nucleotides matching TRBD2. V lost 6 bases, J lost 7 bases, and 12 bases stayed unmatched. There are 16 residues in the CDR3. Per the germline V gene, CDR1 is SQVTM and CDR2 is ANQGSEA. The DNA for the CDR3 is TGCAGCGTATGCGGGACTAGCGGGATTTTCGGTAATGAGCAGTTCTTC. The encoded protein is CSVCGTSGIFGNEQFF.

V gene TRBV25-1 combines with J gene TRBJ1-1, with 9 bases matching TRBD1. The CDR3 contains 12 residues. The V gene end was trimmed by 9 bases and the J gene end by 11 bases; junction bases not matched to a gene: 10. The germline V gene encodes CDR1 MGHDK and CDR2 SYGVNS. The CDR3 reads CASTGTGFAAFF. Written as DNA, the CDR3 is TGTGCCAGTACCGGGACAGGGTTTGCTGCTTTCTTT.

This chain joins TRBV6-5 and TRBJ1-1, with D tentatively TRBD1 (5 bases). CDR1 and CDR2 from the germline V gene are MNHEY and SVGAGI. V shed 6 bases and J shed 3 bases, with 17 bases lying between them. The CDR3 length is 15 residues. CDR3 in amino acids: CASSPRGGADTEAFF. Written as DNA, the CDR3 is TGTGCCAGCAGCCCCCGCGGAGGGGCGGACACTGAAGCTTTCTTT.

This chain uses TRBV7-2 with TRBJ1-1; D is undetermined. The germline CDR1 and CDR2 sequences are SGHTA and FQGNSA. This CDR3 is built from 13 residues. The ends were cut back, 0 bases at V and 6 bases at J, with 8 bases in the middle. The CDR3 loop is CASSLAVGAEAFF. The CDR3 DNA reads TGTGCCAGCAGCTTAGCAGTTGGCGCTGAAGCTTTCTTT.

In nucleotides, the CDR3 is TGTGCCTGGGCGGGAGGAGGGCCTGGCGGGGAGCTGTTTTTT. Amino acid sequence: CAWAGGGPGGELFF. The chain recombines TRBV30 with TRBJ2-2; 8 positions match TRBD2. CDR1 and CDR2 from the germline V gene are GTSNPN and SVGIG (reference sequence). CDR3 length: 14 amino acids. V trimming: 5 bases; J trimming: 7 bases; junction bases outside the gene matches: 9.